The subject of this entry is one T cell receptor (beta chain). Original methodology: For nucleated cells, counts were estimated from reference gene primer amplification. This table comes from immunoSEQ multiplex PCR, and its TCRdb copy is limited to in-frame clones, with some not included. The DNA was the basis for D and trimming; V, J and clone size are from that table. Among 400,000 to 450,000 clones listed, just over 85% were seen once. The CDR3 has 15 residues. With V trimmed by 1 base and J by 12 bases, 12 bases remained unmatched. Per germline, CDR1 MNHEY and CDR2 SVGAGI. The record originates from a study of blood T cell repertoires in COVID-19. Study overall: COVID-19 samples collected from the United States, Italy and Spain covered acute and convalescent phases.

Sequenced: peripheral blood. The chain has TRBV6-5 and TRBJ2-1; TRBD1 matches 7 bases. The TCR originated in a woman aged 25 to 45 with active or convalescent COVID-19. The CDR3 region has the DNA TGTGCCAGCAGTTACTTTCGAGACAGGGCCAAGGGGCAGTTCTTC. Its translation: CASSYFRDRAKGQFF.